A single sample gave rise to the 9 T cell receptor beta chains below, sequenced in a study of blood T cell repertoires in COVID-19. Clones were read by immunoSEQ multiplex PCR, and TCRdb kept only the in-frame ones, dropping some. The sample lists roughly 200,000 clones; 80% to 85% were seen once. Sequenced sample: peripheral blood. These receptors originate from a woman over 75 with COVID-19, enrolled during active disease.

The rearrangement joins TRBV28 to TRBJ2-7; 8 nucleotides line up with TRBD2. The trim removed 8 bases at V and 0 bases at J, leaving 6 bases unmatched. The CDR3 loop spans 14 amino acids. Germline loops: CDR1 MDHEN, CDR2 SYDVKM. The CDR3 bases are TGTGCCAGCGGATCGGGAGGGAGCTCCTACGAGCAGTACTTC. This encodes CASGSGGSSYEQYF.

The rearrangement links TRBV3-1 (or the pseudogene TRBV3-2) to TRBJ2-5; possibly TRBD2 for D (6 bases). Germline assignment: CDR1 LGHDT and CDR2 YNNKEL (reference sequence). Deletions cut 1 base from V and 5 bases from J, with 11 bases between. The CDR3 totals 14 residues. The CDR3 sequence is CASSQGDFSETQYF. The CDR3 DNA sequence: TGTGCCAGCAGCCAAGGGGACTTCAGCGAGACCCAGTACTTC.

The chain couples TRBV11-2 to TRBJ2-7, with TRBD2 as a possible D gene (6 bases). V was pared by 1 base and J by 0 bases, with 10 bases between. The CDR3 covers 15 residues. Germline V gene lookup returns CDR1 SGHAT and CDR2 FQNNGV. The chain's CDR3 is CASSLGGGISYEQYF. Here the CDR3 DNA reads TGTGCCAGCAGCTTAGGGGGCGGGATCTCCTACGAGCAGTACTTC.

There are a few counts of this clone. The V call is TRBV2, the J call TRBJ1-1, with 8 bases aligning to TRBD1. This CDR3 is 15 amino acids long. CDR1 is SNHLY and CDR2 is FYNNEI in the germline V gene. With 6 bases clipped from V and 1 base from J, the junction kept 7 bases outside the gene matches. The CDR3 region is CASRPRGLGNTEAFF. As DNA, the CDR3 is TGTGCCAGCAGGCCCAGGGGGCTCGGGAACACTGAAGCTTTCTTT.

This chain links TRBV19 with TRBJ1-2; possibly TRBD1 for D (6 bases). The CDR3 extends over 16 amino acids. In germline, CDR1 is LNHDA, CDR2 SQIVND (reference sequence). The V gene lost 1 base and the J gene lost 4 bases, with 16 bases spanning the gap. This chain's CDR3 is CASSIAAGTSGYGYTF. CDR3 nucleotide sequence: TGTGCCAGTAGTATAGCGGCCGGGACATCTGGCTATGGCTACACCTTC. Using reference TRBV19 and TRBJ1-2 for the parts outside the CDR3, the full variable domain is DGGITQSPKYLFRKEGQNVTLSCEQNLNHDAMYWYRQDPGQGLRLIYYSQIVNDFQKGDIAEGYSVSREKKESFPLTVTSAQKNPTAFYLCASSIAAGTSGYGYTFGSGTRLTVV.

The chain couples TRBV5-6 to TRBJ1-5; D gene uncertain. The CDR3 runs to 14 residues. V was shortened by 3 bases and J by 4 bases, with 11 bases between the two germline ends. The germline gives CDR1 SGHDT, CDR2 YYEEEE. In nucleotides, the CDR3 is TGTGCCAGCAGCTCCCGGCGGGTTAATCAGCCCCAGCATTTT. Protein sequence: CASSSRRVNQPQHF.

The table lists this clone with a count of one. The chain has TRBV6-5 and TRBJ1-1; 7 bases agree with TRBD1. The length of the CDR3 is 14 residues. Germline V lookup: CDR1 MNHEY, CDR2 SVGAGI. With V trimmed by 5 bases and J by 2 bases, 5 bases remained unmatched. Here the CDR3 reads CASSKGQLNTEAFF. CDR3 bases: TGTGCCAGCAGTAAGGGACAGCTAAACACTGAAGCTTTCTTT.

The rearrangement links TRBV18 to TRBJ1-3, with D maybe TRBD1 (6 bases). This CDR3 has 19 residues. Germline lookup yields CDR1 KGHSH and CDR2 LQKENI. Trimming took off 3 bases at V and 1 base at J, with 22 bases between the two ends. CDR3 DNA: TGTGCCAGCTCACCGGTCGCCACCCAGAACAGGGATTCTGGAAACACCATATATTTT. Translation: CASSPVATQNRDSGNTIYF.

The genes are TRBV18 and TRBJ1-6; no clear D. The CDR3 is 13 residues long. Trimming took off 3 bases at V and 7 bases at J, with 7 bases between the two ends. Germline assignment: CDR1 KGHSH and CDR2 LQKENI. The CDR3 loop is CASSPQLNSPLHF. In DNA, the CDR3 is TGTGCCAGCTCACCGCAACTAAATTCACCCCTCCACTTT.